These 10 T cell receptor beta chains were all obtained from the same sample, sequenced in a study of regulatory T cells in long-lasting Graves disease. TCR beta libraries were built with iRepertoire HTBI primers and Arm-PCR of CDR3 regions. One entry per CDR3 protein results from TCRdb running MiXCR on the multiplex PCR reads. The sample yields 700,000 or so distinct CDR3 sequences, 25% to 30% seen once. Documented time point: persistent/refractory GD, antithyroid drugs over 5 years with positive TRAb. PBMCs were the source of the RNA used for TCR sequencing. The input for sequencing was peripheral blood mononuclear cells (PBMCs), taken when the disease was refractory, from a patient treated with antithyroid drugs. These receptors were obtained from a female donor with Graves disease.

This clonotype has a handful of counts. V gene TRBV2 combines with J gene TRBJ1-4; weak D call: TRBD1 (6 bases). This CDR3 has 15 residues. CDR1 and CDR2 (germline): SNHLY, FYNNEI. V was shortened by 6 bases and J by 7 bases, with 18 bases between the two germline ends. The CDR3 region has the DNA TGTGCCAGCAGCCCGGACAGCGCTATTCTTGAAAAACTGTTTTTT. Amino acids: CASSPDSAILEKLFF.

The table lists this clonotype with many counts. The chain combines TRBV15 with TRBJ1-1; D possibly corresponds to TRBD1 (6 bases). The CDR3 is 18 residues long. Germline V lookup: CDR1 LNHNV, CDR2 YYDKDF (reference sequence). Trimming took off 0 bases at V and 0 bases at J, with 17 bases between the two ends. The CDR3 DNA reads TGTGCCACCAGCAGAGATCCGGCGCGCGGACAGCTGAACACTGAAGCTTTCTTT. Its translation is CATSRDPARGQLNTEAFF.

There are a few counts of this clonotype. This sequence joins TRBV12-3 or TRBV12-4 and TRBJ2-1; 8 bases match TRBD2. With V trimmed by 2 bases and J by 0 bases, 12 bases remained unmatched. The CDR3 has 19 residues. CDR3: CASSLRASGWYSSYNEQFF. As DNA, the CDR3 is TGTGCCAGCAGTTTACGGGCTAGCGGGTGGTATAGCTCCTACAATGAGCAGTTCTTC.

This clonotype appeared a single time. CDR3 region: CASSVELGVGEKLFF. CDR3 DNA sequence: TGTGCCAGCAGCGTAGAGCTGGGAGTAGGAGAAAAACTGTTTTTT. The chain links TRBV9 to TRBJ1-4; D unclear. Germline CDR1 is SGDLS and CDR2 is YYNGEE. The CDR3 covers 15 residues. Trimming cost V 0 bases and J 8 bases, with 14 bases left between them.

This clonotype has a count of ten or more. The chain carries TRBV27 and TRBJ1-1, with D tentatively TRBD1 (5 bases). Trimming took 7 bases from V and 0 from J, leaving 9 bases between them. CDR1 is MNHEY, CDR2 SMNVEV, per germline (reference sequence). The CDR3 is 13 residues long. Written as DNA, the CDR3 is TGTGCCAGCAAACGGGACTTGAACACTGAAGCTTTCTTT. Amino acid sequence: CASKRDLNTEAFF.

The chain combines TRBV2 with TRBJ1-5; D not certain. The CDR3 covers 15 residues. The germline V gene has CDR1 SNHLY and CDR2 FYNNEI. The V and J ends lost 5 bases and 4 bases respectively, with 15 bases between them. Written as DNA, the CDR3 is TGTGCCAGCAGTCCCCTCTTGAAGACGAATCAGCCCCAGCATTTT. This codes for CASSPLLKTNQPQHF.

J is TRBJ1-5 and V is TRBV30; 9 bases map to TRBD1. The CDR3 loop spans 14 amino acids. Germline CDR1 is GTSNPN and CDR2 is SVGIG (reference sequence). The J segment lost 9 bases and the V segment lost 0 bases, leaving 6 bases of the junction unmatched. Here the CDR3 reads CAWSVPTGGLPQHF. CDR3 nucleotide sequence: TGTGCCTGGAGTGTACCGACAGGGGGGCTGCCCCAGCATTTT.

The table lists this clonotype with many counts. The chain recombines TRBV27 with TRBJ1-1, with D unclear. The germline gives CDR1 MNHEY, CDR2 SMNVEV (reference sequence). CDR3 length: 13 residues. V shed 8 bases and J shed 1 base, with 11 bases lying between them. Here the CDR3 DNA reads TGTGCCAGCCGTAGGGTAGCGAACACTGAAGCTTTCTTT. It translates to CASRRVANTEAFF.

This clonotype turned up a few times. This rearrangement joins TRBV19 to TRBJ1-2, with D unclear. Trimming removed 7 bases at V and 5 bases at J, with 14 bases between. Germline V gives CDR1 LNHDA, CDR2 SQIVND (reference sequence). CDR3 length equals 13 residues. CDR3 protein: CASNEGKVYGYTF. The CDR3 DNA follows: TGTGCCAGTAACGAAGGCAAAGTATATGGCTACACCTTC. The variable domain in full, completed from reference TRBV19 and TRBJ1-2, reads DGGITQSPKYLFRKEGQNVTLSCEQNLNHDAMYWYRQDPGQGLRLIYYSQIVNDFQKGDIAEGYSVSREKKESFPLTVTSAQKNPTAFYLCASNEGKVYGYTFGSGTRLTVV.

The J gene is TRBJ2-5, the V gene TRBV18; 8 nucleotides agree with TRBD1. The V gene end was trimmed by 2 bases and the J gene end by 4 bases; junction bases not matched to a gene: 6. The CDR3 totals 15 residues. Germline CDR1 is KGHSH and CDR2 is LQKENI. For the CDR3, the DNA is TGTGCCAGCTCACCAGAATCCAGGGGGCGAGAGACCCAGTACTTC. Translating gives CASSPESRGRETQYF.